This entry lists 7 T cell receptor beta chains sequenced from one sample in a study of CD8 T cells in Susac syndrome. It was with random hexamers that 0.5 to 1 ug RNA was reverse transcribed. TCRdb independently ran MiXCR on the immunoSEQ multiplex PCR reads; one entry per CDR3 protein. The sample shows under 200,000 distinct CDR3 sequences, approximately 94% of them seen only once. Sequencing was done on a sample of CD4+ T cells from PBMCs. These receptors were taken from a human donor with Susac syndrome.

The chain carries TRBV20-1 and TRBJ2-2; D not certain. In germline, CDR1 is DFQATT, CDR2 SNEGSKA (reference sequence). V lost 2 bases to trimming and J lost 1 base, with 2 bases between them. The CDR3 consists of 12 residues. The CDR3 region has the DNA TGCAGTGCTAGATGGAACACCGGGGAGCTGTTTTTT. Amino acids: CSARWNTGELFF.

V usage is TRBV30 and J usage is TRBJ1-4; 7 bases fit TRBD1. Looked up from germline, CDR1 is GTSNPN and CDR2 is SVGIG (reference sequence). This CDR3 is 13 amino acids long. With 5 bases clipped from V and 5 bases from J, the junction kept 5 bases outside the gene matches. The CDR3 bases are TGTGCCTGGGAGGGACAGAACAATGAAAAACTGTTTTTT. Amino acids: CAWEGQNNEKLFF.

Regarding this clonotype: Germline is not matched at one junction end, which may reflect a read error. The rearrangement uses TRBV7-9 and TRBJ2-1; D may match TRBD1 or TRBD2 (6 bases each). The CDR3 consists of 15 residues. CDR1 is SEHNR and CDR2 is FQNEAQ in the germline V gene (reference sequence). The CDR3 DNA is TGTGCCAGCAGCCTAGCGACGGGGGCGATCAATGAGCAGTTCTTC. Protein sequence: CASSLATGAINEQFF.

CDR3 nucleotide sequence: TGTGCCAGCTCACCAAGATTGGGGACACAGAACACTGAAGCTTTCTTT. Amino acid sequence: CASSPRLGTQNTEAFF. The chain has TRBV18 and TRBJ1-1; D might be TRBD1 (6 bases). The CDR3 extends over 16 amino acids. The ends were cut back, 2 bases at V and 1 base at J, with 14 bases in the middle. CDR1 is KGHSH, CDR2 LQKENI, per germline.

The J gene is TRBJ1-2, the V gene TRBV27, with D uncertain. Germline CDR1 is MNHEY and CDR2 is SMNVEV (reference sequence). Trimming stripped 3 bases from V and 5 bases from J, with 10 bases between. The CDR3 is made up of 13 amino acids. The CDR3 here is CASSFDRRYGYTF. CDR3 sequence (DNA): TGTGCCAGCAGTTTTGATAGACGTTATGGCTACACCTTC.

This clonotype was detected once. The chain joins TRBV30 to TRBJ2-1; D possibly corresponds to TRBD1 (6 bases). The CDR3 is 13 amino acids. V shed 4 bases and J shed 5 bases, with 12 bases lying between them. CDR1 is GTSNPN, CDR2 SVGIG, per germline (reference sequence). CDR3 amino acids: CAWMGTGNNEQFF. In DNA, the CDR3 is TGTGCCTGGATGGGAACAGGGAACAATGAGCAGTTCTTC.

The chain carries TRBV20-1 and TRBJ1-2; TRBD1 matches 11 bases. With 3 bases clipped from V and 8 bases from J, the junction kept 14 bases outside the gene matches. This CDR3 region has 16 residues. Germline V gene lookup returns CDR1 DFQATT and CDR2 SNEGSKA (reference sequence). The CDR3 loop reads CSASGQGAGKGSGYTF. The CDR3 DNA follows: TGCAGTGCTAGTGGACAGGGGGCCGGGAAGGGCTCGGGCTACACCTTC.